The clone carrying this T cell receptor beta chain came up a few times. As yet, its antigen is unknown. TCRdb redid the calling of the PCR reads with MiXCR, one entry per CDR3 protein. Among around 54,000 distinct CDR3 sequences listed, roughly a quarter were seen once. This sample is part of a study of molecular identifiers for immune sequencing clone quantification. Study-wide findings and caveats: One cell's worth of spiked Jurkat TCR RNA was reportedly detectable among about 930,000 naive cells.

The specimen was naive CD8+ T cells from blood, with Jurkat cell RNA spiked in. Subset defined: FACS-sorted CD8+CD4-CCR7+CD45RA+ naive T cells. This TCR was recovered from a human donor in good health. Some libraries in this study had Jurkat cell RNA spiked in.

The CDR3 loop reads CASSPGTSGTDTQYF. The CDR3, as DNA: TGTGCCAGCAGCCCCGGGACTAGCGGCACAGATACGCAGTATTTT. The chain recombines TRBV9 with TRBJ2-3, with 10 bases lining up with TRBD2. Trimming removed 4 bases from V and 1 base from J; junction bases left unmatched: 3. The CDR3 length is 15 residues. Germline V CDR1 and CDR2: SGDLS, YYNGEE.